Listed below are T cell receptor beta chains from one sample, sequenced in a study of T cell responses to AZD1222 COVID-19 vaccine. Assay: immunoSEQ multiplex PCR; the TCRdb copy retains only in-frame clones and omits some. Of roughly 48,000 clones listed, about 89% are singletons. The material was peripheral blood, obtained 28 days after the second AZD1222 dose. The receptors shown here come from an adult who received the AZD1222 COVID-19 vaccine. CDR3s include the opening cysteine and the closing phenylalanine or tryptophan. A D gene is named only where the DNA matches it firmly. Clone size, where shown, is once, few, many, or a class for clones that have expanded.

j_gene | d_gene | v_gene | abundance | CDR3aa | CDR3nt
TRBJ1-4 | . | TRBV6-5 | . | CASSYSGTVNEKLFF | TGTGCCAGCAGTTACTCGGGGACCGTGAATGAAAAACTGTTTTTT
TRBJ2-5 | TRBD2 | TRBV2 | . | CASSEAGGIQETQYF | TGTGCCAGCTCCGAGGCGGGGGGGATACAAGAGACCCAGTACTTC
TRBJ1-5 | . | TRBV4-3 | . | CASSQAGSNQPQHF | TGCGCCAGCAGCCAGGCGGGAAGCAATCAGCCCCAGCATTTT
TRBJ2-7 | TRBD2 | TRBV2 | . | CASSGGLAGVYEQYF | TGTGCCAGCAGTGGTGGACTAGCGGGAGTATACGAGCAGTACTTC
TRBJ2-1 | . | TRBV11-2 | . | CASSWNPETTYYNEQFF | TGTGCCAGCAGCTGGAACCCCGAGACTACCTACTACAATGAGCAGTTCTTC
TRBJ1-2 | TRBD1 | TRBV7-9 | . | CASSFGQGSYTF | TGTGCCAGCAGCTTTGGACAGGGCAGCTACACCTTC
TRBJ2-2 | TRBD1 | TRBV7-9 | . | CASSKPLGQGAIGELFF | TGTGCCAGCAGCAAACCCCTCGGACAGGGGGCCATCGGGGAGCTGTTTTTT
TRBJ2-7 | . | TRBV11-2 | . | CASSLEVSGEQYF | TGTGCCAGCAGCTTAGAGGTGTCGGGGGAGCAGTACTTC
TRBJ2-5 | . | TRBV14 | . | CASSLLQGGLRETQYF | TGTGCCAGCAGCCTTTTACAGGGAGGATTGAGAGAGACCCAGTACTTC
TRBJ2-7 | TRBD2 | TRBV7-8 | few | CASSYPGTSSDEQYF | TGTGCCAGCAGCTACCCCGGGACTAGCAGCGACGAGCAGTACTTC
TRBJ2-1 | . | TRBV20-1 | . | CSAPDAGEQFF | TGCAGTGCCCCAGATGCGGGTGAGCAGTTCTTC
TRBJ2-2 | . | TRBV10-1 | . | CASSATAGSTGELFF | TGCGCCAGCTCAGCGACGGCGGGTTCCACCGGGGAGCTGTTTTTT
TRBJ2-1 | . | TRBV24-1 | . | CATSEGRAYNEQFF | TGTGCCACCAGTGAGGGCAGGGCGTACAATGAGCAGTTCTTC
TRBJ2-3 | . | TRBV4-2 | once | CASSQVPFQRLDTQYF | TGTGCCAGCAGCCAAGTGCCCTTTCAACGGCTGGATACGCAGTATTTT
TRBJ2-7 | . | TRBV29-1 | . | CSVAVAYEQYF | TGCAGCGTTGCAGTCGCCTACGAGCAGTACTTC
TRBJ2-7 | . | TRBV24-1 | . | CATRKVPGVPYEQYF | TGTGCCACCCGAAAGGTGCCGGGAGTGCCCTACGAGCAGTACTTC
TRBJ2-7 | TRBD1 | TRBV11-2 | few | CASSLAHRGQGANEQYF | TGTGCCAGCAGCTTAGCCCACCGTGGACAGGGGGCGAACGAGCAGTACTTC
TRBJ1-4 | . | TRBV5-1 | once | CASSSLGPWNEKLFF | TGCGCCAGCAGCTCACTGGGACCGTGGAATGAAAAACTGTTTTTT
TRBJ1-4 | . | TRBV27 | . | CASSLSLGLKEKLFF | TGTGCCAGCAGTCTCTCCCTGGGTCTTAAGGAAAAACTGTTTTTT
TRBJ2-2 | . | TRBV2 | . | CASTREGVGELFF | TGTGCCAGCACCCGAGAGGGGGTCGGGGAGCTGTTTTTT
TRBJ2-1 | TRBD2 | TRBV5-6 | . | CASSPPEGSGRARNEQFF | TGTGCCAGCAGTCCCCCGGAGGGTAGCGGGAGGGCCCGGAATGAGCAGTTCTTC
TRBJ2-3 | . | TRBV6-2/TRBV6-3 | . | CASSTPPSDTQYF | TGTGCCAGCAGTACCCCCCCTTCGGATACGCAGTATTTT
TRBJ2-7 | TRBD2 | TRBV12-3/TRBV12-4 | . | CASSSGTRPEQYF | TGTGCCAGCAGTTCTGGGACTAGGCCCGAGCAGTACTTC
TRBJ2-5 | . | TRBV23-1 | . | CASSQNRQNRTCKETQYF | TGCGCCAGCAGTCAAAATCGGCAAAACAGGACTTGCAAAGAGACCCAGTACTTC
TRBJ1-2 | TRBD1 | TRBV27 | once | CASRQDRAVDGYTF | TGTGCCAGCAGGCAGGACAGGGCGGTGGATGGCTACACCTTC
TRBJ2-3 | . | TRBV19 | . | CASDSAPSTDTQYF | TGTGCCAGCGATAGCGCCCCCAGCACAGATACGCAGTATTTT
TRBJ2-3 | . | TRBV15 | once | CATSRVLAGDTQYF | TGTGCCACCAGCAGAGTACTAGCAGGCGATACGCAGTATTTT
TRBJ1-5 | TRBD1 | TRBV5-1 | few | CASSFQGASNQPQHF | TGCGCCAGCAGCTTCCAGGGGGCGAGCAATCAGCCCCAGCATTTT
TRBJ1-6 | TRBD1 | TRBV5-6 | once | CASSPKGDRENSPLHF | TGTGCCAGCAGCCCTAAAGGGGACAGAGAAAATTCACCCCTCCACTTT
TRBJ1-2 | TRBD1 | TRBV6-5 | . | CASSGDRNGYTF | TGTGCCAGCAGCGGGGACAGGAATGGCTACACCTTC
TRBJ2-7 | TRBD1 | TRBV7-8 | . | CASSSQTGTTEEQYF | TGTGCCAGCAGCTCACAGACAGGGACCACCGAAGAGCAGTACTTC
TRBJ2-2 | TRBD2 | TRBV4-3 | . | CASSQGTSARAPGELFF | TGCGCCAGCAGCCAAGGGACTAGCGCAAGGGCACCCGGGGAGCTGTTTTTT
TRBJ1-2 | . | TRBV29-1 | . | CSVRQTPGDGYTF | TGCAGCGTTCGTCAGACACCGGGTGATGGCTACACCTTC
TRBJ2-2 | TRBD1 | TRBV7-9 | . | CALRDRDNTGELFF | TGTGCCCTAAGGGACAGGGATAACACCGGGGAGCTGTTTTTT
TRBJ1-5 | TRBD1 | TRBV12-3/TRBV12-4 | . | CASSPQGTKPQHF | TGTGCCAGCAGTCCACAGGGGACGAAGCCCCAGCATTTT
TRBJ2-3 | . | TRBV6-5 | . | CASQGGGSSDTQYF | TGTGCCAGTCAGGGGGGGGGTTCATCCGATACGCAGTATTTT
TRBJ1-2 | . | TRBV29-1 | . | CSAPEAGYGYTF | TGCAGCGCCCCGGAGGCGGGTTATGGCTACACCTTC
TRBJ2-1 | TRBD2 | TRBV5-6 | . | CASSSGGAAPYNEQFF | TGTGCCAGCAGCTCGGGGGGAGCGGCACCCTACAATGAGCAGTTCTTC
TRBJ1-2 | . | TRBV2 | . | CASSNGASNYGYTF | TGTGCCAGCAGTAACGGGGCATCTAACTATGGCTACACCTTC
TRBJ2-1 | TRBD2 | TRBV6-5 | . | CASSQGLAGKQFF | TGTGCCAGCAGCCAGGGACTAGCGGGAAAACAGTTCTTC
TRBJ2-1 | . | TRBV7-2 | . | CASSSPAYRLRNEQFF | TGTGCCAGCAGCAGCCCGGCCTACCGATTGAGGAATGAGCAGTTCTTC
TRBJ1-1 | . | TRBV5-1 | . | CASSLESPPATEAFF | TGCGCCAGCAGCTTGGAATCCCCCCCGGCCACTGAAGCTTTCTTT
TRBJ1-5 | . | TRBV19 | . | CASTWAPNQPQHF | TGTGCCAGTACGTGGGCGCCCAATCAGCCCCAGCATTTT
TRBJ2-7 | . | TRBV28 | . | CASRNGQHYEQYF | TGTGCCAGCAGGAATGGACAGCACTACGAGCAGTACTTC
TRBJ2-1 | . | TRBV10-3 | . | CAISSLGTSSYNEQFF | TGTGCCATCAGTTCCCTGGGCACGAGCTCCTACAATGAGCAGTTCTTC
TRBJ2-7 | TRBD1 | TRBV6-5 | . | CASRRGFLEQYF | TGTGCCAGCCGCAGGGGGTTCTTGGAGCAGTACTTC
TRBJ2-1 | TRBD1 | TRBV5-1 | once | CASSLQGAELNNEQFF | TGCGCCAGCAGCTTGCAGGGGGCCGAATTAAACAATGAGCAGTTCTTC
TRBJ2-5 | . | TRBV3-1/TRBV3-2 | . | CASSQYRAVGETQYF | TGTGCCAGCAGCCAATATCGAGCGGTGGGAGAGACCCAGTACTTC
TRBJ1-4 | TRBD1 | TRBV2 | . | CASSESRGSEKLFF | TGTGCCAGCAGTGAATCCAGGGGGAGTGAAAAACTGTTTTTT